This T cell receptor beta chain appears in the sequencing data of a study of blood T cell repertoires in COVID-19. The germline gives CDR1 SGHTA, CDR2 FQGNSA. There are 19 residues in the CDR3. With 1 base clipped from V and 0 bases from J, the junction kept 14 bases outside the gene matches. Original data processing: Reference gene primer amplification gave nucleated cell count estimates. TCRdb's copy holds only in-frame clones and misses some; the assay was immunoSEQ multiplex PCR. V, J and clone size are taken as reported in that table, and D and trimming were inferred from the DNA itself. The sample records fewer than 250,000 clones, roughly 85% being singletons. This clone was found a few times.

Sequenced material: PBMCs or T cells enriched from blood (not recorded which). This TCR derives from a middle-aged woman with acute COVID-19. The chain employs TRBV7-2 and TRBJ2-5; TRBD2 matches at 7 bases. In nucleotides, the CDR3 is TGTGCCAGCAGCTTAGTCCCCGGCGGGAGAGCAACGTACCAAGAGACCCAGTACTTC. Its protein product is CASSLVPGGRATYQETQYF. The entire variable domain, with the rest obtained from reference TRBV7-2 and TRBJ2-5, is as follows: GAGVSQSPSNKVTEKGKDVELRCDPISGHTALYWYRQSLGQGLEFLIYFQGNSAPDKSGLPSDRFSAERTGGSVSTLTIQRTQQEDSAVYLCASSLVPGGRATYQETQYFGPGTRLLVL.